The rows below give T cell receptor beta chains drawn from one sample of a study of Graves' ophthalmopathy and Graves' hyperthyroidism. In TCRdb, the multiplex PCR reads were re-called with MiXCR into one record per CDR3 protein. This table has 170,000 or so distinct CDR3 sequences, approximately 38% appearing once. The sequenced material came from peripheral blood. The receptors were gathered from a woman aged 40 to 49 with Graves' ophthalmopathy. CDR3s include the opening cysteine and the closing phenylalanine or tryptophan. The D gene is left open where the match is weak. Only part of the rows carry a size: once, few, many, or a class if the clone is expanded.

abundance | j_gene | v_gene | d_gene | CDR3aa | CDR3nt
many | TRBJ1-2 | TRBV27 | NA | CASSPSARGGGYTF | TGTGCCAGCAGTCCGTCCGCCCGGGGTGGAGGCTACACCTTC
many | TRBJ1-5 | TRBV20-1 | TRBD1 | CSAKPGQGSNQPQHF | TGCAGTGCTAAACCGGGACAGGGTAGCAATCAGCCCCAGCATTTT
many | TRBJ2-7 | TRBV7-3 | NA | CASRSQGGVYEQYF | TGTGCCAGCAGGTCCCAGGGCGGAGTGTACGAGCAGTACTTC
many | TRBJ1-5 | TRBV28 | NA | CASRYRVQPQHF | TGTGCCAGCAGGTACAGGGTTCAGCCCCAGCATTTT
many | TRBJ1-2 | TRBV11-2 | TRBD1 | CASSLEGDRPPYGYTF | TGTGCCAGCAGCTTAGAAGGGGACAGACCCCCCTATGGCTACACCTTC
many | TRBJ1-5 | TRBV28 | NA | CASSFSLRDGNQPQHF | TGTGCCAGCAGTTTCTCCCTCCGGGACGGCAATCAGCCCCAGCATTTT
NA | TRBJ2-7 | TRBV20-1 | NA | CSAELGETRAYEQYF | TGCAGTGCCGAACTTGGCGAGACTAGAGCCTACGAGCAGTACTTC
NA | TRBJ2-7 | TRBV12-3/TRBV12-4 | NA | CASSEAPTEVSYEQYF | TGTGCCAGCAGTGAAGCGCCGACAGAAGTATCCTACGAGCAGTACTTC
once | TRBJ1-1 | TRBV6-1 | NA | CASSEDSGTEAFF | TGTGCCAGCAGTGAAGACAGTGGCACTGAAGCTTTCTTT
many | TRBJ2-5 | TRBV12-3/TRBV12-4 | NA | CASVYWGAGRETQYF | TGTGCCAGCGTATATTGGGGGGCGGGGCGGGAGACCCAGTACTTC
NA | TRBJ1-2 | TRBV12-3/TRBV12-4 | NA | CASIIQGRGGYTF | TGTGCCAGCATTATACAGGGAAGAGGTGGCTACACCTTC
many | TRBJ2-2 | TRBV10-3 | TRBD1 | CATSTGGRNGELFF | TGTGCCACTTCGACAGGGGGCCGTAACGGGGAGCTGTTTTTT
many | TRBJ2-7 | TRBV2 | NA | CASSPPGSYYEQYF | TGTGCCAGCAGTCCCCCCGGGAGTTACTACGAGCAGTACTTC
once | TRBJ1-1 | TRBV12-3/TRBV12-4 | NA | CASSFSGRLFHTEAFF | TGTGCCAGCAGTTTTAGTGGCAGATTGTTTCACACTGAAGCTTTCTTT
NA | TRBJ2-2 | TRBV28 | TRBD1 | CASIQGVTGELFF | TGTGCCAGCATACAGGGGGTGACCGGGGAGCTGTTTTTT
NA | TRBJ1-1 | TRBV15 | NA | CATSRDREVKVSAFF | TGTGCCACCAGCAGAGATCGGGAGGTGAAGGTTTCGGCTTTCTTT
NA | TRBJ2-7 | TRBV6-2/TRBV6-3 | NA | CASTSRLGETYEQYF | TGTGCCAGCACCTCCCGCCTGGGGGAGACCTACGAGCAGTACTTC
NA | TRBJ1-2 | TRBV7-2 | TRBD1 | CASSLAQGDGYTF | TGTGCCAGCAGCTTAGCGCAGGGGGATGGCTACACCTTC
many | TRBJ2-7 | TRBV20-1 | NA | CSVLGYEQYF | TGCAGTGTGTTAGGCTACGAGCAGTACTTC
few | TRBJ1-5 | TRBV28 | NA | CASGRGPRNQPQHF | TGTGCCAGCGGTAGGGGTCCTCGCAATCAGCCCCAGCATTTT
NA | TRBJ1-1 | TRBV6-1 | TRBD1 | CASRQTGRGRKAFF | TGTGCCAGCAGGCAGACGGGCAGGGGGCGAAAAGCTTTCTTT
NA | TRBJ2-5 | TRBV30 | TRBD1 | CAWSVGGQAQETQYF | TGTGCCTGGAGTGTTGGGGGACAGGCCCAAGAGACCCAGTACTTC
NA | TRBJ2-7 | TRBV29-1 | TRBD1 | CSVVVATGGHHYEQYF | TGCAGCGTTGTCGTCGCGACAGGGGGCCATCACTACGAGCAGTACTTC
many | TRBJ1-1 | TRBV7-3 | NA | CASSLMGAPNTEAFF | TGTGCCAGCAGCTTAATGGGGGCACCCAACACTGAAGCTTTCTTT